A single sample is the source of the 21 T cell receptor beta chains below, sequenced in a study of vaccination effects on CD4 cells after COVID-19 (dated by TCRdb to 2022 to 2024). Antigens for these TCRs are unknown. To identify antigen-specific CD4+ T cell clonotypes by their expansion, the ViraFEST assay first stimulated PBMC with viral peptide pools and then applied TCR sequencing. After about 9 days of culture, CD4+ T cells were isolated with the EasySep CD4+ T cell isolation kit. Each participant received two doses of an mRNA SARS-CoV-2 vaccine, either BNT162b2 or mRNA-1273. Libraries were constructed by the immunoSEQ multiplex PCR assay. Drawn from immuneACCESS, this table holds only the in-frame rearrangements with V and J called that TCRdb kept. Clones are partly lost; checked studies trace under half to an unresolved V gene and leave the rest unexplained. The sample has about 59,000 clones on record, about 73% of them singletons. 2% of the sample lies in the top ten.

The starting material was CD4+ T cells from PBMCs cultured with HCoV-OC43 spike peptides, obtained after COVID-19 vaccination. Explained via the paper, the cell subset or site label denotes: HCoV-OC43 spike overlapping peptide pool stimulation. These receptors came from a human donor who received a COVID-19 vaccine.

The CDR3 DNA sequence: TGTGCCAGCAGCTTACCAGGGAGGTACAATGAGCAGTTCTTC. Translation: CASSLPGRYNEQFF. The rearrangement joins TRBV11-1 to TRBJ2-1; D is possibly TRBD2 (6 bases). Trimming stripped 2 bases from V and 4 bases from J, with 9 bases between. Per germline, CDR1 SGHAT and CDR2 FQDESV (reference sequence). This CDR3 has 14 amino acids.

In this sample, this clone turned up a few times. The chain employs TRBV12-5 and TRBJ2-1; no clear D. CDR1 is LGHNT, CDR2 FRNRAP, per germline. The V gene lost 1 base and the J gene lost 7 bases, with 8 bases spanning the gap. This CDR3 spans 13 amino acids. CDR3 DNA sequence: TGTGCTAGTGGTTTGGACAGTAAAAATGAGCAGTTCTTC. Translated, it gives CASGLDSKNEQFF. Supplemented by reference TRBV12-5 and TRBJ2-1, the full variable domain reads DARVTQTPRHKVTEMGQEVTMRCQPILGHNTVFWYRQTMMQGLELLAYFRNRAPLDDSGMPKDRFSAEMPDATLATLKIQPSEPRDSAVYFCASGLDSKNEQFFGPGTRLTVL.

The rearrangement joins TRBV12-3 or TRBV12-4 to TRBJ2-5; D call uncertain. The V and J ends lost 7 bases and 9 bases respectively, with 18 bases between them. There are 13 residues in the CDR3. CDR3 sequence (DNA): TGTGCCAGCACCCTCGACACTTATCAGGCCCAGTACTTC. Its translation is CASTLDTYQAQYF.

This clone occurred a few times. Other DNA sequences of this sample code for an identical CDR3. The rearrangement uses TRBV2 and TRBJ2-2; maybe TRBD1 (5 bases). V was shortened by 2 bases and J by 0 bases, with 7 bases between the two germline ends. Germline lookup yields CDR1 SNHLY and CDR2 FYNNEI. The CDR3 length is 15 residues. CDR3 in DNA: TGTGCCAGCAGTGAATGGGGCCCGAACACCGGGGAGCTGTTTTTT. Protein: CASSEWGPNTGELFF.

V is TRBV5-4 and J is TRBJ2-2; the D is unclear. Germline V gene lookup returns CDR1 SGHNT and CDR2 YYREEE (reference sequence). This CDR3 has 12 amino acids. V lost 3 bases, J lost 6 bases, and 6 bases lay in between. The CDR3: CASSSEAGELFF. The CDR3 region has the DNA TGTGCCAGCAGCTCAGAGGCCGGGGAGCTGTTTTTT.

The V gene is TRBV21-1, the J gene TRBJ1-4. TRBV21-1 has pseudogene status. The CDR3 loop spans 15 amino acids. The CDR3 DNA sequence: TGTGCCAGCAGCAAAGGCTTCGGAGAGAATGAAAAACTGTTTTTT. Protein sequence: CASSKGFGENEKLFF.

The CDR3: CASSLEGRTEAFF. In nucleotides, the CDR3 is TGTGCCAGCTCACTAGAGGGGCGCACTGAAGCTTTCTTT. V is TRBV18 and J is TRBJ1-1; tentatively, D is TRBD1 (5 bases). The germline CDR1 and CDR2 sequences are KGHSH and LQKENI. The CDR3 length is 13 residues. Trimming took 4 bases from V and 4 from J, leaving 10 bases between them.

The rearrangement uses TRBV7-2 and TRBJ2-3, with 8 positions matching TRBD2. CDR3 length: 18 residues. CDR1 SGHTA and CDR2 FQGNSA come from the germline V gene. V shed 1 base and J 2 bases; nucleotides not matched to a gene: 11. The CDR3 loop is CASSLGSFGRGVTDTQYF. The CDR3 coding sequence is TGTGCCAGCAGCTTAGGTTCATTTGGGCGGGGGGTCACAGATACGCAGTATTTT.

DNA of the CDR3: TGTGCCAGTAGTAGCGGGGTGTATCAAGAGACCCAGTACTTC. The encoded protein is CASSSGVYQETQYF. This chain uses TRBV19 with TRBJ2-5, with D maybe TRBD2 (6 bases). With 4 bases removed from V and 2 bases from J, the gap between germline ends came to 11 bases. Per the germline V gene, CDR1 is LNHDA and CDR2 is SQIVND (reference sequence). The CDR3 spans 14 residues.

This clone was recorded a few times. This rearrangement joins TRBV5-5 to TRBJ1-2, with unresolved D. From germline, CDR1 is SGHKS and CDR2 YYEKEE (reference sequence). Trimming stripped 0 bases from V and 2 bases from J, with 8 bases between. The CDR3 runs 14 residues. This chain's CDR3 is CASSLEHRNYGYTF. As DNA, the CDR3 is TGTGCCAGCAGCTTGGAACACAGAAACTATGGCTACACCTTC.

The rearrangement uses TRBV9 and TRBJ2-1; D is unresolved. Germline assignment: CDR1 SGDLS and CDR2 YYNGEE. The CDR3 totals 15 residues. V lost 0 bases and J 0 bases, leaving 7 bases between the germline ends. For the CDR3, the DNA is TGTGCCAGCAGCGTAGCAGTTAGCTCCTACAATGAGCAGTTCTTC. Amino acids: CASSVAVSSYNEQFF.

The chain links TRBV7-8 to TRBJ1-4; 10 bases fit TRBD1. Germline V gene data show CDR1 as SGHVS and CDR2 as FQNEAQ. The V gene end was trimmed by 3 bases and the J gene end by 8 bases; junction bases not matched to a gene: 3. This CDR3 is built from 14 residues. CDR3 DNA sequence: TGTGCCAGCAGCTTTAGGACAGGGGGGGAAAAACTGTTTTTT. This encodes CASSFRTGGEKLFF.

This clone was counted only a few times. The chain combines TRBV9 with TRBJ2-2, with no clear D. CDR1 and CDR2 from the germline V gene are SGDLS and YYNGEE. This CDR3 has 17 amino acids. V dropped 0 bases and J dropped 1 base, with 13 bases sitting between them. CDR3 residues: CASSVGSASLNTGELFF. The CDR3 DNA reads as TGTGCCAGCAGCGTAGGGTCGGCCAGCTTGAACACCGGGGAGCTGTTTTTT.

V and J are TRBV5-1 and TRBJ2-3; 8 bases fit TRBD2. With 4 bases clipped from V and 4 bases from J, the junction kept 8 bases outside the gene matches. The CDR3 extends over 15 amino acids. The germline V gene has CDR1 SGHRS and CDR2 YFSETQ. The CDR3 here is CASSLTPGGSDTQYF. CDR3 sequence (DNA): TGCGCCAGCAGCCTAACCCCGGGAGGGTCAGATACGCAGTATTTT.

The V and J genes are TRBV7-2 and TRBJ1-6, with a possible D match to TRBD1 (6 bases). This CDR3 comprises 12 residues. V lost 6 bases and J lost 9, with 9 bases in between. CDR1 and CDR2 from the germline V gene are SGHTA and FQGNSA. CDR3 coding DNA: TGTGCCAGCAGTAACAGGGTTTCACCCCTCCACTTT. Encoded protein: CASSNRVSPLHF.

The V gene is TRBV27, the J gene TRBJ1-2, with TRBD1 identical over 9 bases. The germline gives CDR1 MNHEY, CDR2 SMNVEV (reference sequence). CDR3 size: 15 residues. J gave up 4 bases and V 5 bases, and 8 bases lay outside the gene matches. DNA of the CDR3: TGTGCCAGCAGTGGCCCCGGACAGGGGTCCTATGGCTACACCTTC. Translation: CASSGPGQGSYGYTF.

This clone was seen only a few times. CDR3 coding DNA: TGTGCCTGGAGTACTCCGAACACTGAAGCTTTCTTT. This gives the protein CAWSTPNTEAFF. This sequence joins TRBV30 and TRBJ1-1; no clear D gene. Deletions cut 2 bases from V and 1 base from J, with 5 bases between. The CDR3 is made up of 12 amino acids. Germline CDR1 reads GTSNPN; CDR2 reads SVGIG (reference sequence).

The chain carries TRBV28 and TRBJ2-2, with unresolved D. Germline assignment: CDR1 MDHEN and CDR2 SYDVKM. V was clipped by 4 bases and J by 3 bases, with 6 bases between them. CDR3 length: 13 amino acids. This CDR3 reads CASSSGYTGELFF. CDR3 nucleotides: TGTGCCAGCAGTTCCGGATACACCGGGGAGCTGTTTTTT.

The chain is built from TRBV29-1 and TRBJ2-1; TRBD2 aligns across 11 bases. This CDR3 comprises 15 residues. V lost 5 bases, J lost 7 bases, and 10 bases stayed unmatched. The germline gives CDR1 SQVTM, CDR2 ANQGSEA. CDR3 protein: CSVQWGLAGGNEQFF. The CDR3 bases are TGCAGCGTTCAATGGGGTCTAGCGGGGGGTAATGAGCAGTTCTTC.

The chain carries TRBV6-5 and TRBJ2-2, with D possibly being TRBD2 (6 bases). The ends were cut back, 0 bases at V and 7 bases at J, with 12 bases in the middle. CDR3 length: 15 residues. Per germline, CDR1 MNHEY and CDR2 SVGAGI. Written as DNA, the CDR3 is TGTGCCAGCAGTTACTCGGGAGGTAGCGACGGGGAGCTGTTTTTT. This codes for CASSYSGGSDGELFF.

This chain connects TRBV6-2 or TRBV6-3 to TRBJ2-2, with 9 nucleotides matching TRBD1. The germline V gene encodes CDR1 MNHEY and CDR2 SVGEGT. The J segment lost 5 bases and the V segment lost 5 bases, leaving 9 bases of the junction unmatched. The CDR3 runs to 16 residues. The CDR3 nucleotides are TGTGCCAGCAGTCGCCAGGGACAGGGTAGGACCGGGGAGCTGTTTTTT. Encoded protein: CASSRQGQGRTGELFF.